This T cell receptor beta chain was captured by sequencing in a study of cytomegalovirus exposure and HLA in healthy donors. V was cut by 6 bases and J by 2 bases, with 17 bases left in between. This CDR3 comprises 15 residues. In germline, CDR1 is LGHNA, CDR2 YSLEER. As concerns this clone: Its antigen is not known.

Study-level results: In a later analysis, first-cohort TCR clusters were found to tend to co-occur in the 120 validation repertoires. Most observed TCR sequences were rare, whereas some public TCRs were detected in many donors. Among TCR beta chains, those listed as cytomegalovirus-associated numbered 164.

Assay: immunoSEQ multiplex PCR; the TCRdb copy retains only in-frame clones and omits some. The data show more than 85,000 clones, roughly nine tenths seen once. The chain recombines TRBV4-3 with TRBJ2-7; D might be TRBD2 (6 bases). This sequence was found in a young woman in good health and CMV-seronegative. Sequencing was carried out using PBMCs. The CDR3 DNA follows: TGCGCCAGCAGTCAGTCGCCGGGACTCGCCTACGAGCAGTACTTC. It yields the protein CASSQSPGLAYEQYF.